The clone carrying this T cell receptor (beta chain) was detected a few times. Using its own MiXCR run on the 5' RACE reads, TCRdb lists one record per CDR3 protein. Of 110,000 or so distinct CDR3 sequences in the sample, roughly a tenth were seen once. Documented time point: blood at routine non-recurrence follow-up after resection. TCRs were sequenced from unsorted whole RNA of tumor, nontumor lung or PBMC. CDR3 length equals 12 residues. Trimming took 6 bases from V and 1 from J, leaving 4 bases between them. Germline V gene lookup returns CDR1 SQVTM and CDR2 ANQGSEA. This specimen belongs to a study of spatial heterogeneity in lung cancer. Study overall: Sequencing consistently turned up more beta-chain sequences than alpha-chain sequences.

The genes are TRBV29-1 and TRBJ2-6; D gene uncertain. The receptor's source is a female donor with early-stage non-small cell lung cancer. Sequenced here: PBMCs, sampled at follow-up. The CDR3 bases are TGCAGCGTAAAGTCTGGGGCCAACGTCCTGACTTTC. It is translated as CSVKSGANVLTF. The variable domain in full, completed from reference TRBV29-1 and TRBJ2-6, reads SAVISQKPSRDICQRGTSLTIQCQVDSQVTMMFWYRQQPGQSLTLIATANQGSEATYESGFVIDKFPISRPNLTFSTLTVSNMSPEDSSIYLCSVKSGANVLTFGAGSRLTVL.